These 4 T cell receptor beta chains came from one sample sequenced in a study of cytomegalovirus exposure and HLA in healthy donors. The PCR had 60 Vbeta and 13 Jbeta primers. The method was immunoSEQ multiplex PCR; TCRdb's version includes in-frame clones alone and lacks a portion of them. The data contain some 170,000 clones, 75% to 80% of them seen just once; the ten biggest clones take up almost 6.5%. What was sequenced was PBMCs. Receptors originate from a man aged 40-49 years in good health and CMV-seropositive.

The CDR3 DNA sequence: TGTGCCAGCAGCTTACATGGGCAAAGCACAGATACGCAGTATTTT. Its translation: CASSLHGQSTDTQYF. The chain has TRBV11-2 and TRBJ2-3; D unresolved. The CDR3 extends over 15 amino acids. CDR1 is SGHAT, CDR2 FQNNGV, per germline. Trimming removed 2 bases from V and 0 bases from J, with 9 bases in between.

V gene TRBV11-3 combines with J gene TRBJ1-2; TRBD1 matches at 8 bases. Germline CDR1 is SGHNT and CDR2 is YENEEA. V was pared by 5 bases and J by 4 bases, with 6 bases of the junction left unmatched. There are 14 residues in the CDR3. The CDR3 DNA reads TGTGCCAGCAGCACGGCGGACAGGGCCTATGGCTACACCTTC. Translated: CASSTADRAYGYTF.

This sequence joins TRBV5-1 and TRBJ2-5; weak D call: TRBD1 (5 bases). Trimming cost V 2 bases and J 2 bases, with 10 bases left between them. This CDR3 spans 14 amino acids. Germline CDR1 SGHRS, CDR2 YFSETQ. CDR3 in DNA: TGCGCCAGCAGCTTAACAGGTGATCAAGAGACCCAGTACTTC. This codes for CASSLTGDQETQYF.

In its sample, this clone was seen a few times. The V and J genes are TRBV14 and TRBJ1-5, with TRBD1 matching 9 bases. This CDR3 is built from 19 residues. The junction had 13 bases not matched to a gene; V was cut back by 3 bases and J by 1 base. Looked up from germline, CDR1 is SGHDN and CDR2 is FVKESK. CDR3 amino acids: CASSQTLQDGTGSNQPQHF. In nucleotides, the CDR3 is TGTGCCAGCAGCCAGACACTCCAAGACGGGACAGGGAGCAATCAGCCCCAGCATTTT.